The rows below give T cell receptor beta chains drawn from one sample of a study of blood T cell repertoires in COVID-19. This table comes from immunoSEQ multiplex PCR, and its TCRdb copy is limited to in-frame clones, with some not included. The data contain fewer than 150,000 clones, 85% of them seen just once; the ten biggest clones take up approximately 13%. Source material: peripheral blood. The source of these receptors is a human donor in a cohort sampled during active COVID-19. Both conserved end residues are part of each CDR3. A D gene is named only where the DNA matches it firmly. Expanded clones are given a class, and other clones once, few, many or no size at all.

TRBV7-9	.	TRBD1	TRBJ2-4	TGTGCCAGCAGCGCACAGGGGGCAAACATTCAGTACTTC	CASSAQGANIQYF
TRBV4-1	.	TRBD1	TRBJ1-5	TGCGCCAGCAGCCAAGAAATACAGGGGGGAAATCAGCCCCAGCATTTT	CASSQEIQGGNQPQHF
TRBV11-2	.	.	TRBJ2-7	TGTGCCAGCAGCTTGGGCCGACAGGCTCCCTACTTC	CASSLGRQAPYF
TRBV11-2	.	.	TRBJ1-6	TGTGCCAGCAGCTTTTCAGGGGATAATTCACCCCTCCACTTT	CASSFSGDNSPLHF
TRBV7-2	.	.	TRBJ1-1	TGTGCCAGCAGCACCCAGGTGATGAACACTGAAGCTTTCTTT	CASSTQVMNTEAFF
TRBV18	.	TRBD1	TRBJ2-7	TGTGCCAGCTCGATCCAGCAGACAGGGACAGGGTACGAGCAGTACTTC	CASSIQQTGTGYEQYF
TRBV13	.	.	TRBJ2-7	TGTGCCAGCAGCTTAGGCTCCGAGCAGTACTTC	CASSLGSEQYF
TRBV20-1	.	.	TRBJ2-1	TGCAGTGCTAGTCTGCGTAATGAGCAGTTCTTC	CSASLRNEQFF
TRBV12-3/TRBV12-4	.	.	TRBJ2-7	TGTGCCAGCAGTTTGGCCATCTACGAGCAGTACTTC	CASSLAIYEQYF
TRBV24-1	few	TRBD1	TRBJ2-3	TGTGCCACCAGTGGCCCACAGGGGACAGATACGCAGTATTTT	CATSGPQGTDTQYF
TRBV9	.	TRBD1	TRBJ1-3	TGTGCCAGCAGCGCAACCGGGACAGGGAAATTTACTGGAAACACCATATATTTT	CASSATGTGKFTGNTIYF
TRBV19	.	TRBD1	TRBJ2-1	TGTGCCAGTACCCCCGAGAGGACAGGGGGCTCTTACTACAATGAGCAGTTCTTC	CASTPERTGGSYYNEQFF
TRBV9	.	TRBD1	TRBJ2-1	TGTGCCAGCAGCGCTCCCGGGACAGGGCCTTACAATGAGCAGTTCTTC	CASSAPGTGPYNEQFF
TRBV5-1	few	TRBD1	TRBJ1-6	TGCGCCAGCAGCTTTGGGACTCATATAGGGACAGGGGATAGTTCACCCCTCCACTTT	CASSFGTHIGTGDSSPLHF
TRBV9	.	TRBD2	TRBJ2-1	TGTGCCAGCAGCTTTGGACTAGCGGGGGGGCCATACAATGAGCAGTTCTTC	CASSFGLAGGPYNEQFF
TRBV7-3	.	.	TRBJ2-1	TGTGCCAGCAGCGGGGGACTTACTTACAATGAGCAGTTCTTC	CASSGGLTYNEQFF
TRBV5-1	.	.	TRBJ2-7	TGCGCCAGCAGCTTAAGGGCAGGGGGGTTCTACGAGCAGTACTTC	CASSLRAGGFYEQYF
TRBV6-4	.	.	TRBJ1-1	TGTGCCAGCAGTGAAATCCCAGGGGCTGGAGAAGCTTTCTTT	CASSEIPGAGEAFF
TRBV7-8	.	.	TRBJ2-7	TGTGCCAGCAGCTATGACATCCCACCCTACGAGCAGTACTTC	CASSYDIPPYEQYF
TRBV7-2	.	TRBD2	TRBJ2-3	TGTGCCAGCAGCTTAGTGGGGGCGGGGGGCCGATTGGATACGCAGTATTTT	CASSLVGAGGRLDTQYF
TRBV2	.	TRBD1	TRBJ2-1	TGTGCCAGCACCCCCCGGGACAGGGTAAACAATGAGCAGTTCTTC	CASTPRDRVNNEQFF
TRBV28	once	TRBD1	TRBJ2-7	TGTGCCAGCAGTCACGCCGGGACAGCGAACGAGCAGTACTTC	CASSHAGTANEQYF
TRBV25-1	.	TRBD1	TRBJ1-5	TGTGCCAGCGGAGGATGGGACAGGGGTAAGGATCAGCCCCAGCATTTT	CASGGWDRGKDQPQHF
TRBV3-1/TRBV3-2	.	TRBD1	TRBJ2-5	TGTGCCAGCAGCTTACAGGGGTGGGAGGAGACCCAGTACTTC	CASSLQGWEETQYF
TRBV28	.	.	TRBJ1-4	TGTGCCAGCAGTTTATTAGGCAGGGAAGGTGGGAAACTGTTTTTT	CASSLLGREGGKLFF
TRBV27	few	.	TRBJ1-4	TGTGCCAGCAGTTTTTCTGCAACTAATGAAAAACTGTTTTTT	CASSFSATNEKLFF
TRBV6-6	.	TRBD2	TRBJ2-7	TGTGCCAGCAGTCGCCTATTGGGTAGCGGGGGGTCCTACGAGCAGTACTTC	CASSRLLGSGGSYEQYF
TRBV27	.	TRBD2	TRBJ2-3	TGTGCCAGCAGTGGTAGACTAGCGGGGGGACCCTCTGACACAGATACGCAGTATTTT	CASSGRLAGGPSDTDTQYF
TRBV12-5	.	.	TRBJ2-7	TGTGCTAGTGGTTTGCCAAGAGACCCCAGGGGCGAGTACGAGCAGTACTTC	CASGLPRDPRGEYEQYF
TRBV29-1	.	TRBD2	TRBJ2-1	TGCAGCGTTGGGGCTAGCGGGAGGAATGAGCAGTTCTTC	CSVGASGRNEQFF
TRBV9	.	TRBD2	TRBJ2-5	TGTGCCAGCAGCGTAGGCGGGGGGCAAGAGACCCAGTACTTC	CASSVGGGQETQYF
TRBV6-2/TRBV6-3	.	TRBD1	TRBJ2-2	TGTGCCAGCAGCTTTGACAGGGATGGCACCGGGGAGCTGTTTTTT	CASSFDRDGTGELFF
TRBV2	few	TRBD1	TRBJ1-6	TGTGCCAGCAGTCGGACAGGGAACTATAATTCACCCCTCCACTTT	CASSRTGNYNSPLHF
TRBV24-1	.	.	TRBJ2-6	TGTGCCACCAGTGATCAAACAGTTCCTGGGGCCAACGTCCTGACTTTC	CATSDQTVPGANVLTF
TRBV19	.	.	TRBJ1-6	TGTGCCAGTAGTATAGATACAGGGCTTAATTCACCCCTCCACTTT	CASSIDTGLNSPLHF
TRBV10-2	.	.	TRBJ1-5	TGCGCCACCTGTTCAGGGGTAAATCAGCCCCAGCATTTT	CATCSGVNQPQHF
TRBV19	.	TRBD2	TRBJ2-1	TGTGCCAGTAGTACGGCGGGGGGTGCAGGTAATGAGCAGTTCTTC	CASSTAGGAGNEQFF
TRBV18	.	TRBD1	TRBJ2-7	TGTGCCAGCTCACTCGGGACAGGTGGGGACCACGAGCAGTACTTC	CASSLGTGGDHEQYF
TRBV6-6	.	TRBD1	TRBJ2-7	TGTGCCAGCAGTCGAGGGGGGACAGGGGGCAGATACGAGCAGTACTTC	CASSRGGTGGRYEQYF
TRBV3-1/TRBV3-2	.	.	TRBJ1-4	TGTGCCAGCAGCCAGGGACTACAGGGCCCTGAAAAACTGTTTTTT	CASSQGLQGPEKLFF
TRBV30	.	.	TRBJ2-5	TGTGCCTGTAGGGGAAATTCAGAGACCCAGTACTTC	CACRGNSETQYF
TRBV4-3	.	.	TRBJ2-1	TGCGCCAGCAGCCCGTCAAATTTCCAGGGGAATGAGCAGTTCTTC	CASSPSNFQGNEQFF
TRBV3-1/TRBV3-2	.	.	TRBJ1-5	TGTGCCAGCAGCCAAGAACCCAGTTCTCAGCCCCAGCATTTT	CASSQEPSSQPQHF
TRBV30	.	TRBD1	TRBJ1-6	TGTGCCTGGAATCGACGGGACAGTTATAATTCACCCCTCCACTTT	CAWNRRDSYNSPLHF
TRBV16	.	TRBD1	TRBJ1-5	TGTGCCAGCAGCCAAGGTGACAGGGCGCGCAATCAGCCCCAGCATTTT	CASSQGDRARNQPQHF
TRBV6-6	.	.	TRBJ1-5	TGTGCCAGCAGTCTGGACAGTGGGAATCAGCCCCAGCATTTT	CASSLDSGNQPQHF
TRBV7-2	.	TRBD1	TRBJ2-5	TGTGCCAGCAGCTTAGAAGGGGGCCAGGGTCGAGCCCAGTACTTC	CASSLEGGQGRAQYF
TRBV6-5	.	TRBD1	TRBJ1-2	TGTGCCAGCACTACACAGGGGAGCTATGGCTACACCTTC	CASTTQGSYGYTF
TRBV24-1	.	TRBD1	TRBJ2-7	TGTGCCACCAGTGGACAGGGCGACGAGCAGTACTTC	CATSGQGDEQYF
TRBV7-2	.	TRBD2	TRBJ2-1	TGTGCCAGCAGCACCCCCACCCGGACTAGTTGGAATGAGCAGTTCTTC	CASSTPTRTSWNEQFF
TRBV6-6	.	TRBD1	TRBJ1-3	TGTGCCAGCAGAGGACAGGGGTCCTCCGGAAACACCATATATTTT	CASRGQGSSGNTIYF
TRBV19	.	TRBD1	TRBJ2-7	TGTGCCAGTAGTCCCAGGACAGGGGCTTACGAGCAGTACTTC	CASSPRTGAYEQYF
TRBV6-6	.	TRBD2	TRBJ2-3	TGTGCCAGCAGTCAACCAGCGGGGGGAAGCACAGATACGCAGTATTTT	CASSQPAGGSTDTQYF
TRBV3-1/TRBV3-2	.	.	TRBJ2-5	TGTGCCAGCAGCCAAGGGGGACACCCTCAAGAGACCCAGTACTTC	CASSQGGHPQETQYF
TRBV6-2/TRBV6-3	few	.	TRBJ1-2	TGTGCCAGCAGTTACACCGGCAGGGCCGACTATGGCTACACCTTC	CASSYTGRADYGYTF
TRBV7-2	.	TRBD2	TRBJ2-3	TGTGCCAGCAGCCCTGTAGCGGGGGGGTTGAATACGCAGTATTTT	CASSPVAGGLNTQYF
TRBV19	.	.	TRBJ1-6	TGTGCCAGTAGTGTCCAAATGGCAGATAATTCACCCCTCCACTTT	CASSVQMADNSPLHF
TRBV19	.	TRBD2	TRBJ2-5	TGTGCCAGTAGTATAGCACTAGCGGGGGGAAAAGAGACCCAGTACTTC	CASSIALAGGKETQYF
TRBV19	.	.	TRBJ1-5	TGTGCCACCAATGCGGGGCTGGGTCAGCCCCAGCATTTT	CATNAGLGQPQHF